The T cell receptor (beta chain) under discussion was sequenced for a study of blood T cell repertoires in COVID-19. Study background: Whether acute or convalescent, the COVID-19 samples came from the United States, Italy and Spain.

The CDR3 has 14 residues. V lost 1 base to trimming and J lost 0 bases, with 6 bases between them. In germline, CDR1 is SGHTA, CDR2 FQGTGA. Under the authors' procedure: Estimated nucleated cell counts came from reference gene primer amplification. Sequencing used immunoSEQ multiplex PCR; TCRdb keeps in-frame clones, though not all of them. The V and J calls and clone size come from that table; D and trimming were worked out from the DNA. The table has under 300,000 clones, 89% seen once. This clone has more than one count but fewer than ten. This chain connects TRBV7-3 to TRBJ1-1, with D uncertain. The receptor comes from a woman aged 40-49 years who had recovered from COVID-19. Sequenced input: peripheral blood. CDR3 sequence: CASSLSSMNTEAFF. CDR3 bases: TGTGCCAGCAGCTTAAGTTCCATGAACACTGAAGCTTTCTTT.